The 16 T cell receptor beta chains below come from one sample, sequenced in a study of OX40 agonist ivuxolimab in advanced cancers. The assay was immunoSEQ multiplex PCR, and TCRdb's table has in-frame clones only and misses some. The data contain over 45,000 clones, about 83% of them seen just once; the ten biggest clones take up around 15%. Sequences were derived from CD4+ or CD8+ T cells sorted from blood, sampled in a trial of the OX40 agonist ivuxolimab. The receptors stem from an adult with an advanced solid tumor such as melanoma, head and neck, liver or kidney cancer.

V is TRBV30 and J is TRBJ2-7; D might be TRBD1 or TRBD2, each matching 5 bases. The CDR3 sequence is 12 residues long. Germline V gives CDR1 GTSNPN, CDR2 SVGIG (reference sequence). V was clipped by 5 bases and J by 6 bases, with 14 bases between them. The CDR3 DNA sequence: TGTGCCTGGGGGAGAGGCACAGGCGAGCAGTACTTC. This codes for CAWGRGTGEQYF.

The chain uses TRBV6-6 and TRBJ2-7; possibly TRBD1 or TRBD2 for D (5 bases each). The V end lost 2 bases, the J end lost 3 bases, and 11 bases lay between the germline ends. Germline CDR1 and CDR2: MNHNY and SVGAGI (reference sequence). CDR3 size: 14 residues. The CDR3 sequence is CASSYRVGGYEQYF. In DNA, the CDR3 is TGTGCCAGCAGTTACAGGGTTGGGGGCTACGAGCAGTACTTC.

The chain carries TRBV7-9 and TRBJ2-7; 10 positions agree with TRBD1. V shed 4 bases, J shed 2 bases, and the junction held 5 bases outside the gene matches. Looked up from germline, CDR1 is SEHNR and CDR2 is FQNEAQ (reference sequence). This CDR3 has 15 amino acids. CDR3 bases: TGTGCCAGCAGCTCCGGACAGGGGGTGCCCTACGAGCAGTACTTC. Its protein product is CASSSGQGVPYEQYF.

For the CDR3, the DNA is TGTGCCAGCTCACCATGGGCCCAAACCCAAGAGACCCAGTACTTC. It codes for CASSPWAQTQETQYF. The J gene is TRBJ2-5, the V gene TRBV18, with D hard to call. Germline CDR1 and CDR2: KGHSH and LQKENI. The CDR3 has 15 residues. Trimming left V 2 bases short and J 1 base short, with 11 bases between. The full variable domain, with the rest looked up from reference TRBV18 and TRBJ2-5, is NAGVMQNPRHLVRRRGQEARLRCSPMKGHSHVYWYRQLPEEGLKFMVYLQKENIIDESGMPKERFSAEFPKEGPSILRIQQVVRGDSAAYFCASSPWAQTQETQYFGPGTRLLVL.

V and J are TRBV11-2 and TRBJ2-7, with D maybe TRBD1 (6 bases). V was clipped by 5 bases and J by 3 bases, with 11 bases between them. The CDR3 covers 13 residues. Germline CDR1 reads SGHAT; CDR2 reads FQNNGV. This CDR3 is CASSANRVYEQYF. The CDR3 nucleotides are TGTGCCAGCAGCGCCAACAGGGTCTACGAGCAGTACTTC. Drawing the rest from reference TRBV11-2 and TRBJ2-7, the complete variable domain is EAGVAQSPRYKIIEKRQSVAFWCNPISGHATLYWYQQILGQGPKLLIQFQNNGVVDDSQLPKDRFSAERLKGVDSTLKIQPAKLEDSAVYLCASSANRVYEQYFGPGTRLTVT.

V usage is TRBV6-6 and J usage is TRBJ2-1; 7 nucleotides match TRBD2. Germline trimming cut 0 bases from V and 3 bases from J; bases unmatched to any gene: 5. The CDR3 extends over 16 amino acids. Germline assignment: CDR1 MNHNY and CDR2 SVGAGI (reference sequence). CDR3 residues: CASSYSSLADYNEQFF. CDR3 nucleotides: TGTGCCAGCAGTTACTCGAGCCTAGCGGACTACAATGAGCAGTTCTTC.

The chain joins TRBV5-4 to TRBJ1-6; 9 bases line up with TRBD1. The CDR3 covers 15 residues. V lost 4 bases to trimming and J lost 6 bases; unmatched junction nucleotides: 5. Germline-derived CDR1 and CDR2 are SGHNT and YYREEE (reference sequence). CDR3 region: CASSGGQGPNSPLHF. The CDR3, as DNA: TGTGCCAGCAGCGGGGGACAGGGACCTAATTCACCCCTCCACTTT.

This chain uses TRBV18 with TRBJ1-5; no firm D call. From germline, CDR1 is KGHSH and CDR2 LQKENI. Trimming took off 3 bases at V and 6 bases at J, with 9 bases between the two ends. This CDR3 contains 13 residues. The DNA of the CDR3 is TGTGCCAGCTCACCGGCGCGGTCTCAGCCCCAGCATTTT. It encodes CASSPARSQPQHF.

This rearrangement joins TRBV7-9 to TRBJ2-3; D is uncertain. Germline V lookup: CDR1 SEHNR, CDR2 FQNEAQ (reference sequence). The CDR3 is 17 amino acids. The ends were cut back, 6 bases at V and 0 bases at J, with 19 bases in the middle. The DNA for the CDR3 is TGTGCCAGCAGTTCTACGGAAAAAGGACCCAGCACAGATACGCAGTATTTT. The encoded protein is CASSSTEKGPSTDTQYF.

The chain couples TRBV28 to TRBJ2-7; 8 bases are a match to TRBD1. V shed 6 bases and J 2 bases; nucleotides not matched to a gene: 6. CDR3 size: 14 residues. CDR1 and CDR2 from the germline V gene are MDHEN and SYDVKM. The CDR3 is CASSSQTGAYEQYF. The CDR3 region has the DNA TGTGCCAGCAGCTCACAGACAGGGGCCTACGAGCAGTACTTC.

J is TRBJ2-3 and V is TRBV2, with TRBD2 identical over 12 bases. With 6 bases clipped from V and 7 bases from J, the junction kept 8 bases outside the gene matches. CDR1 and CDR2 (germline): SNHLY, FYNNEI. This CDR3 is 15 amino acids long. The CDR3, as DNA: TGTGCCAGCAGGGCTAGCGGGAGGGCCGGGAATACGCAGTATTTT. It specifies CASRASGRAGNTQYF.

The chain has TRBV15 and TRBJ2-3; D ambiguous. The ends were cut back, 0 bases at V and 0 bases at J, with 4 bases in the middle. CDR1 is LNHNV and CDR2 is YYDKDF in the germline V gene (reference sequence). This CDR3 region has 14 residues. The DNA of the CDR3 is TGTGCCACCAGCAGAGATTTGAGCACAGATACGCAGTATTTT. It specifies CATSRDLSTDTQYF.

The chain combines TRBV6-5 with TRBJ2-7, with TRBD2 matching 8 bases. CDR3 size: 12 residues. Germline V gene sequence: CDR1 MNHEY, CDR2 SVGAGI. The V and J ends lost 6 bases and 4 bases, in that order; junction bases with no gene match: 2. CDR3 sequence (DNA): TGTGCCAGCAGGAGCGGGAGATACGAGCAGTACTTC. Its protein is CASRSGRYEQYF.

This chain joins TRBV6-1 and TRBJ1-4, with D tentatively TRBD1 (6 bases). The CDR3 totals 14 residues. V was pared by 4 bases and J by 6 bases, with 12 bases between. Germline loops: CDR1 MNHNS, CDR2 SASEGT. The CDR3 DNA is TGTGCCAGCAGTGTGGACAGTATAGATGAAAAACTGTTTTTT. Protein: CASSVDSIDEKLFF.

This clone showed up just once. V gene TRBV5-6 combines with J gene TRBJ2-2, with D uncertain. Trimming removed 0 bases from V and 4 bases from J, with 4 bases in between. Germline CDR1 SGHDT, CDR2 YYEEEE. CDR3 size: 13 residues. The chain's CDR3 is CASSLVLTGELFF. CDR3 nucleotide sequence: TGTGCCAGCAGCTTGGTACTCACCGGGGAGCTGTTTTTT. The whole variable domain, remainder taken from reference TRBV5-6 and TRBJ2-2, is DAGVTQSPTHLIKTRGQQVTLRCSPKSGHDTVSWYQQALGQGPQFIFQYYEEEERQRGNFPDRFSGHQFPNYSSELNVNALLLGDSALYLCASSLVLTGELFFGEGSRLTVL.

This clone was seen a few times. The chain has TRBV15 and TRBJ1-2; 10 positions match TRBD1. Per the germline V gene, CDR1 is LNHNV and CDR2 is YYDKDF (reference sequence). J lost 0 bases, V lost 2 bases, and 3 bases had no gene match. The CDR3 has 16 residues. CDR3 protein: CATSRLGTGANYGYTF. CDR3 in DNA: TGTGCCACCAGCAGACTCGGGACAGGGGCTAACTATGGCTACACCTTC.